This TCR beta chain was documented in a study of T cells after yellow fever vaccination. This clonotype was counted a few times. V lost 7 bases and J lost 0, with 9 bases in between. The CDR3 loop spans 14 amino acids. CDR1 and CDR2 (germline): SGHAT, FQNNGV. TCRdb re-called the 5' RACE reads with MiXCR, one entry per CDR3 protein. The table lists hundreds of thousands of distinct CDR3 sequences, around a tenth of them singletons, with roughly a sixth in the top ten. Source: PBMCs, taken on the day of the first yellow fever vaccination. This chain joins TRBV11-2 and TRBJ2-2, with D tentatively TRBD1 (6 bases). The sequence was collected from a man between 18 and 29 years old who received the YFV17D yellow fever vaccine. CDR3 bases: TGTGCCAGCACAGGGGTCGCGAACACCGGGGAGCTGTTTTTT. Protein product: CASTGVANTGELFF. Supplemented by reference TRBV11-2 and TRBJ2-2, the full variable domain reads EAGVAQSPRYKIIEKRQSVAFWCNPISGHATLYWYQQILGQGPKLLIQFQNNGVVDDSQLPKDRFSAERLKGVDSTLKIQPAKLEDSAVYLCASTGVANTGELFFGEGSRLTVL.